The entry that follows covers one TCR beta chain sequence. The target antigen is unknown. The entry originates in a study of cytomegalovirus exposure and HLA in healthy donors. About the study: About 79 million unique TCRs from HLA-typed donors were held in an early data release. General study results and limits: Cytomegalovirus association was assigned to 150 to 200 TCR beta chains. The CMV antigen specificity of a few CMV-associated chains was confirmed through in vitro analysis.

The CDR3 spans 15 residues. PCR used 60 Vbeta primers and 13 Jbeta primers. Clones were read by immunoSEQ multiplex PCR, and TCRdb kept only the in-frame ones, dropping some. This sample has 95,000 to 150,000 clones, with just over 65% found just once. The sequenced material came from PBMCs. The rearrangement uses TRBV21-1 and TRBJ1-5. TRBV21-1 is labeled a pseudogene. The clonotype originates from a man between 18 and 29 years old in good health and CMV-seronegative. The CDR3 sequence: CASSKDRRDDQPQHF. The DNA of the CDR3 is TGTGCCAGCAGCAAAGATAGAAGAGATGATCAGCCCCAGCATTTT.